These 26 T cell receptor beta chains were sequenced from one sample in a study of regulatory T cells in long-lasting Graves disease (dated by TCRdb to the early 2020s). Library construction relied on multiplex PCR. Instrument on record: Illumina HiSeq 4000. CDR3 regions were amplified by Arm-PCR with iRepertoire HTBI primers to construct TCR beta libraries. TCRdb reanalyzed the raw reads on its own, using fastp at Q25 for trimming and MiXCR for clone calling, and kept in-frame beta chains. Each entry is one CDR3 protein sequence, shown with its most common DNA and genes. The sample yields hundreds of thousands of distinct CDR3 sequences; less than 15% were counted once. The top ten clones comprise 10% of the sample. The time point label for this specimen denotes: newly diagnosed GD, antithyroid drugs for less than 3 months. For both TCR sequencing and RNA sequencing, RNA was extracted from PBMCs using TRIzol.

This sample also appeared in a second study, on T cells in Graves' hyperthyroidism and ophthalmopathy.

The material was peripheral blood mononuclear cells (PBMCs), obtained at new diagnosis, from a patient treated with antithyroid drugs. The receptors here all came from a man in his thirties or forties with Graves disease. Donor details come from another sample of the same person, matched by shared clones.

This clonotype was seen ten or more times. The chain joins TRBV6-1 to TRBJ2-5; 7 nucleotides match TRBD1. The V gene end was trimmed by 5 bases and the J gene end by 3 bases; junction bases not matched to a gene: 6. Germline V gene lookup returns CDR1 MNHNS and CDR2 SASEGT. The CDR3 loop spans 14 amino acids. The CDR3, as DNA: TGTGCCAGCAGTCCCGGACAGGCAAAAGAGACCCAGTACTTC. Translated, it gives CASSPGQAKETQYF.

This clonotype showed up many times. The gene calls are TRBV12-3 or TRBV12-4 and TRBJ1-3; the D is unclear. The V and J ends lost 1 base and 0 bases respectively, with 10 bases between them. The CDR3 runs 16 residues. CDR3: CASSLEQFSSGNTIYF. The CDR3, as DNA: TGTGCCAGCAGTTTAGAACAGTTCAGCTCTGGAAACACCATATATTTT.

The chain recombines TRBV5-1 with TRBJ2-3; a weak D match, TRBD2 (5 bases). Germline V gene lookup returns CDR1 SGHRS and CDR2 YFSETQ. The CDR3 sequence is 15 residues long. Trimming took off 7 bases at V and 6 bases at J, with 21 bases between the two ends. The CDR3 sequence: CASGIGLDPRDTQYF. In DNA form, the CDR3 reads TGCGCCAGCGGGATTGGACTCGATCCTCGGGATACGCAGTATTTT.

The genes are TRBV29-1 and TRBJ1-1, with no clear D. Between the trimmed V and J ends, which lost 4 bases and 7 bases, there was a span of 10 bases. The CDR3 consists of 11 residues. Germline assignment: CDR1 SQVTM and CDR2 ANQGSEA. In nucleotides, the CDR3 is TGCAGCGTTGCCGCAAGAAATGAAGCTTTCTTT. Its translation is CSVAARNEAFF. The full variable domain, its missing parts supplied by reference TRBV29-1 and TRBJ1-1, is SAVISQKPSRDICQRGTSLTIQCQVDSQVTMMFWYRQQPGQSLTLIATANQGSEATYESGFVIDKFPISRPNLTFSTLTVSNMSPEDSSIYLCSVAARNEAFFGQGTRLTVV.

This chain links TRBV5-1 with TRBJ2-2; no clear D gene. The ends were cut back, 4 bases at V and 0 bases at J, with 10 bases in the middle. CDR1 SGHRS and CDR2 YFSETQ come from the germline V gene. The CDR3 loop spans 15 amino acids. The CDR3 region is CASSGYTSNTGELFF. As DNA, the CDR3 is TGCGCCAGCAGCGGGTACACCTCGAACACCGGGGAGCTGTTTTTT. The full variable domain, in which reference TRBV5-1 and TRBJ2-2 provide the parts outside the CDR3, is KAGVTQTPRYLIKTRGQQVTLSCSPISGHRSVSWYQQTPGQGLQFLFEYFSETQRNKGNFPGRFSGRQFSNSRSEMNVSTLELGDSALYLCASSGYTSNTGELFFGEGSRLTVL.

Ten or more counts support this clonotype. The chain recombines TRBV6-1 with TRBJ1-5; D is unclear. Deletions cut 6 bases from V and 3 bases from J, with 12 bases between. Germline CDR1 is MNHNS and CDR2 is SASEGT. The CDR3 runs to 14 residues. CDR3 DNA sequence: TGTGCCAGCAGCAACTCCCCCCTCAATCAGCCCCAGCATTTT. Encoded protein: CASSNSPLNQPQHF.

Only a few counts were recorded for this clonotype. This chain uses TRBV20-1 with TRBJ2-7; 8 nucleotides line up with TRBD2. The germline CDR1 and CDR2 sequences are DFQATT and SNEGSKA (reference sequence). J gave up 5 bases and V 2 bases, and 11 bases lay outside the gene matches. The CDR3 is made up of 15 amino acids. The CDR3 sequence is CSARRPGLGIDEQYF. In DNA form, the CDR3 reads TGCAGTGCTAGAAGACCGGGACTAGGCATTGACGAGCAGTACTTC.

This clonotype has a handful of counts. Written as DNA, the CDR3 is TGTGCCACTCGGACTAGCGGGAGGGCCGATACGCAGTATTTT. This encodes CATRTSGRADTQYF. V is TRBV4-2 and J is TRBJ2-3; 15 bases are shared with TRBD2. Germline assignment: CDR1 LGHNA and CDR2 YNFKEQ. The junction had 5 bases not matched to a gene; V was cut back by 10 bases and J by 6 bases. The CDR3 is 14 residues long.

Comments on this clonotype: This sequence may be a read error, since a much larger clone differs from it by one base. This chain connects TRBV5-1 to TRBJ2-2; TRBD2 aligns across 10 bases. This CDR3 has 16 residues. The germline V gene encodes CDR1 SGHRS and CDR2 YFSETQ. CDR3 nucleotide sequence: TGCGCCAGCAGCTTGGCTAGCGGGAGCACCACCCGGGAGCTGTTTTTT. This codes for CASSLASGSTTRELFF. Based on the CDR3 plus reference TRBV5-1 and TRBJ2-2, the full variable domain is KAGVTQTPRYLIKTRGQQVTLSCSPISGHRSVSWYQQTPGQGLQFLFEYFSETQRNKGNFPGRFSGRQFSNSRSEMNVSTLELGDSALYLCASSLASGSTTRELFFGEGSRLTVL.

This clonotype was seen a handful of times. The chain recombines TRBV29-1 with TRBJ2-7; no firm D call. The V end was cut by 6 bases, the J end by 5 bases, with 14 bases between. CDR1 and CDR2 from the germline V gene are SQVTM and ANQGSEA. The length of the CDR3 is 12 residues. The CDR3 DNA reads TGCAGCGTCCCTAGGGTTAAGGACGAGCAGTACTTC. This gives the protein CSVPRVKDEQYF.

The V call is TRBV29-1, the J call TRBJ1-3; no clear D gene. Germline assignment: CDR1 SQVTM and CDR2 ANQGSEA. V lost 2 bases to trimming and J lost 3 bases, with 8 bases between them. The CDR3 is made up of 13 amino acids. DNA of the CDR3: TGCAGCGTTGAACGCGGCATTGGAAACACCATATATTTT. Protein: CSVERGIGNTIYF.

This clonotype was picked up many times. V is TRBV2 and J is TRBJ2-7, with D perhaps matching TRBD1 (6 bases). This CDR3 comprises 11 residues. CDR1 is SNHLY and CDR2 is FYNNEI in the germline V gene. The DNA for the CDR3 is TGTGCACACTCAGGGGTGGACGAGCAGTACTTC. This gives the protein CAHSGVDEQYF. Full variable domain (missing parts from reference TRBV2 and TRBJ2-7): EPEVTQTPSHQVTQMGQEVILRCVPISNHLYFYWYRQILGQKVEFLVSFYNNEISEKSEIFDDQFSVERPDGSNFTLKIRSTKLEDSAMYFCAHSGVDEQYFGPGTRLTVT.

V gene TRBV15 combines with J gene TRBJ2-1; no clear D. Trimming removed 1 base at V and 8 bases at J, with 12 bases between. The CDR3 has 14 amino acids. The germline V gene encodes CDR1 LNHNV and CDR2 YYDKDF (reference sequence). CDR3: CATSRGGLDHEQFF. The CDR3 bases are TGTGCCACCAGCAGAGGTGGGCTAGACCATGAGCAGTTCTTC.

J is TRBJ2-1 and V is TRBV5-6; possible D gene TRBD1, 5 bases. V dropped 2 bases and J dropped 2 bases, with 8 bases sitting between them. This CDR3 has 14 residues. The germline V gene encodes CDR1 SGHDT and CDR2 YYEEEE. The DNA of the CDR3 is TGTGCCAGCAGCTTAGGGGTCCCCTACAATGAGCAGTTCTTC. The encoded protein is CASSLGVPYNEQFF. Variable domain in full (rest from reference TRBV5-6 and TRBJ2-1): DAGVTQSPTHLIKTRGQQVTLRCSPKSGHDTVSWYQQALGQGPQFIFQYYEEEERQRGNFPDRFSGHQFPNYSSELNVNALLLGDSALYLCASSLGVPYNEQFFGPGTRLTVL.

This clonotype was recorded many times. This chain uses TRBV19 with TRBJ1-5; TRBD1 might be the D (6 bases). CDR3 length: 16 amino acids. Per germline, CDR1 LNHDA and CDR2 SQIVND (reference sequence). Trimming cost V 3 bases and J 5 bases, with 17 bases left between them. The CDR3, as DNA: TGTGCCAGTAGTATCTTCAGGGGCGAGGGTTATCAGCCCCAGCATTTT. Protein sequence: CASSIFRGEGYQPQHF.

In its sample, this clonotype was seen a few times. The chain employs TRBV5-1 and TRBJ1-1; D call uncertain. The CDR3 has 13 residues. CDR1 SGHRS and CDR2 YFSETQ come from the germline V gene. V was shortened by 4 bases and J by 0 bases, with 7 bases between the two germline ends. The CDR3 DNA reads as TGCGCCAGCAGCGGGGTAATGAACACTGAAGCTTTCTTT. Translated, it gives CASSGVMNTEAFF.

This clonotype was counted ten times or more. The DNA of the CDR3 is TGTGCCAGCAGCTTAGATACCCAGGACTACGAGCAGTACTTC. This gives the protein CASSLDTQDYEQYF. V is TRBV7-9 and J is TRBJ2-7; D remains unclear. Germline V gives CDR1 SEHNR, CDR2 FQNEAQ (reference sequence). The CDR3 sequence is 14 residues long. Between the trimmed V and J ends, which lost 1 base and 3 bases, there was a span of 10 bases.

The chain combines TRBV11-3 with TRBJ2-1, with 11 bases identical to TRBD2. V lost 5 bases to trimming and J lost 10 bases; unmatched junction nucleotides: 16. The CDR3 is 17 residues long. Germline CDR1 reads SGHNT; CDR2 reads YENEEA. CDR3 DNA: TGTGCCAGCAGCCCCGCCGAGAGTAGCGGGAGGGGTGGGGAGCAGTTCTTC. It specifies CASSPAESSGRGGEQFF. Based on the CDR3 plus reference TRBV11-3 and TRBJ2-1, the full variable domain is EAGVVQSPRYKIIEKKQPVAFWCNPISGHNTLYWYLQNLGQGPELLIRYENEEAVDDSQLPKDRFSAERLKGVDSTLKIQPAELGDSAVYLCASSPAESSGRGGEQFFGPGTRLTVL.

This clonotype was seen repeatedly, ten times or more. The chain links TRBV6-5 to TRBJ2-2; D perhaps matches TRBD2 (5 bases). CDR1 and CDR2 from the germline V gene are MNHEY and SVGAGI. V was cut by 0 bases and J by 2 bases, with 7 bases left in between. This CDR3 is built from 15 residues. The CDR3 coding sequence is TGTGCCAGCAGTTACTCCAGCGGAAACACCGGGGAGCTGTTTTTT. Translation gives CASSYSSGNTGELFF.

V and J are TRBV12-3 or TRBV12-4 and TRBJ1-2, with unresolved D. The CDR3 is 14 amino acids. Deletions cut 3 bases from V and 4 bases from J, with 12 bases between. The CDR3 sequence is CASSLKRRTYGYTF. The CDR3 nucleotides read TGTGCCAGCAGTTTGAAACGACGCACCTATGGCTACACCTTC.

This clonotype was recorded many times. The chain uses TRBV10-3 and TRBJ1-4; D possibly corresponds to TRBD1 (6 bases). CDR1 is ENHRY and CDR2 is SYGVKD in the germline V gene. The CDR3 covers 15 residues. Trimming removed 3 bases from V and 1 base from J, with 9 bases in between. The CDR3 DNA is TGTGCCATCAGTGACCGGACAGTAACTAATGAAAAACTGTTTTTT. Translated, it gives CAISDRTVTNEKLFF.

Concerning this clonotype itself: A far larger clone is a single base away, which makes a read error likely. The genes are TRBV6-2 or TRBV6-3 and TRBJ2-3; tentative D call: TRBD2 (6 bases). The J call is uncertain, as TRBJ2-1 better fits the DNA end. The CDR3 has 13 amino acids. CDR1 and CDR2 from the germline V gene are MNHEY and SVGEGT. The CDR3 loop reads CASNPLGGYGQFF. In nucleotides, the CDR3 is TGTGCCAGCAATCCCCTTGGGGGGTATGGGCAGTTCTTC.

This clonotype was seen at least ten times. The chain uses TRBV5-1 and TRBJ1-2; TRBD1 is a possible D gene (5 bases). The germline gives CDR1 SGHRS, CDR2 YFSETQ. With 0 bases removed from V and 10 bases from J, the gap between germline ends came to 19 bases. This CDR3 is 15 amino acids long. The CDR3 nucleotides read TGCGCCAGCAGCTTGGTAGCAGGGTCCCTCCAACTCTACACCTTC. Its translation is CASSLVAGSLQLYTF.

This clonotype turned up a few times. This chain uses TRBV20-1 with TRBJ2-5; 13 nucleotides agree with TRBD2. Trimming removed 6 bases from V and 3 bases from J; junction bases left unmatched: 7. The CDR3 runs 15 residues. Germline CDR1 is DFQATT and CDR2 is SNEGSKA (reference sequence). The CDR3 loop is CSAQSGLAGEETQYF. The CDR3 DNA sequence: TGCAGTGCCCAAAGCGGACTAGCGGGAGAAGAGACCCAGTACTTC.

This clonotype has more than one count but fewer than ten. The chain couples TRBV6-1 to TRBJ1-2; 7 bases line up with TRBD1. V gave up 10 bases and J gave up 2 bases; unmatched junction bases: 4. The germline V gene has CDR1 MNHNS and CDR2 SASEGT. This CDR3 has 12 amino acids. The CDR3 nucleotides read TGTGCCACCCTGGGACAGAACTATGGCTACACCTTC. This encodes CATLGQNYGYTF.

The chain couples TRBV27 to TRBJ2-2, with 7 bases aligning to TRBD2. The CDR3 consists of 16 residues. The germline gives CDR1 MNHEY, CDR2 SMNVEV (reference sequence). With V trimmed by 5 bases and J by 3 bases, 9 bases remained unmatched. CDR3 sequence (DNA): TGTGCCAGCAGTAGTACGATCCGGGAGGACACCGGGGAGCTGTTTTTT. Translating it yields CASSSTIREDTGELFF.